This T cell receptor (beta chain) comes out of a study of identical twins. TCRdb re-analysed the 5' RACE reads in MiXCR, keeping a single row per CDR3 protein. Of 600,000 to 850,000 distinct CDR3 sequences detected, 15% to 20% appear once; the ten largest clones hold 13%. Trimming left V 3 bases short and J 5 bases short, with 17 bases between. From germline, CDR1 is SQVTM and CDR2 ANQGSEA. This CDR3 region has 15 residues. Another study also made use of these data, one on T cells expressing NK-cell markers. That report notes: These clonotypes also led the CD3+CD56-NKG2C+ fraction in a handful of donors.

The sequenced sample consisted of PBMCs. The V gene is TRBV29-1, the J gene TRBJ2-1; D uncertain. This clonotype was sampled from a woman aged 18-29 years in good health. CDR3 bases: TGCAGCGTTGAGACGAGGAGCCCCATTAACAATGAGCAGTTCTTC. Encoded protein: CSVETRSPINNEQFF.